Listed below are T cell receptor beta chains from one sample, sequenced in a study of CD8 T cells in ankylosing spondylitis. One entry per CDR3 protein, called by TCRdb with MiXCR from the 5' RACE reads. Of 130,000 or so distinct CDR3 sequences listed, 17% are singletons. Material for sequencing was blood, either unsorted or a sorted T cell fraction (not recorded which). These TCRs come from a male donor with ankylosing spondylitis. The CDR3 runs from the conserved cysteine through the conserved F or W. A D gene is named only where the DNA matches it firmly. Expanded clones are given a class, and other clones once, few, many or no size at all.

CDR3 DNA: TGTGCCAGCAGTTCAAATGGTCTGGGGGTGATCAATCAGCCCCAGCATTTT; CDR3 protein: CASSSNGLGVINQPQHF; V gene: TRBV27; J gene: TRBJ1-5; CDR3 length: 17; clone size: few; D gene: -
CDR3 DNA: TGTGCCAGCAGTAACCGGGACAGGGCCTACGAGCAGTACTTC; CDR3 protein: CASSNRDRAYEQYF; V gene: TRBV7-9; J gene: TRBJ2-7; CDR3 length: 14; clone size: few; D gene: TRBD1
CDR3 DNA: TGTGCCAGCAGTTTTAGTTCGGGAGAGACCCAGTACTTC; CDR3 protein: CASSFSSGETQYF; V gene: TRBV27; J gene: TRBJ2-5; CDR3 length: 13; clone size: -; D gene: -
CDR3 DNA: TGCAGTGCTGTGGGGGGTGGGGCGGGAGCCTACAATGAGCAGTTCTTC; CDR3 protein: CSAVGGGAGAYNEQFF; V gene: TRBV20-1; J gene: TRBJ2-1; CDR3 length: 16; clone size: few; D gene: TRBD2
CDR3 DNA: TGTGCCACCTCGCCGGGACTGCGAGATAGCAATCAGCCCCAGCATTTT; CDR3 protein: CATSPGLRDSNQPQHF; V gene: TRBV24-1; J gene: TRBJ1-5; CDR3 length: 16; clone size: few; D gene: -
CDR3 DNA: TGTGCCAGCAGTGACGAGGTGGGGCACAAACTGTTTTTT; CDR3 protein: CASSDEVGHKLFF; V gene: TRBV12-3/TRBV12-4; J gene: TRBJ1-4; CDR3 length: 13; clone size: -; D gene: -
CDR3 DNA: TGTGCCAGCAGTCTCACACTCCCACCCCAGGGGACAGATACGCAGTATTTT; CDR3 protein: CASSLTLPPQGTDTQYF; V gene: TRBV28; J gene: TRBJ2-3; CDR3 length: 17; clone size: -; D gene: -
CDR3 DNA: TGTGCCAGCAGCTTAACTAGCGGGAGGCTGAGCTCCTACAATGAGCAGTTCTTC; CDR3 protein: CASSLTSGRLSSYNEQFF; V gene: TRBV11-2; J gene: TRBJ2-1; CDR3 length: 18; clone size: -; D gene: TRBD2
CDR3 DNA: TGCAGTGCTAGAGCCGCGGGAGGGGTCTACAATGAGCAGTTCTTC; CDR3 protein: CSARAAGGVYNEQFF; V gene: TRBV20-1; J gene: TRBJ2-1; CDR3 length: 15; clone size: many; D gene: TRBD2
CDR3 DNA: TGTGCCAGCAGGCCCTCCCGGGGCTATGGCTACACCTTC; CDR3 protein: CASRPSRGYGYTF; V gene: TRBV27; J gene: TRBJ1-2; CDR3 length: 13; clone size: -; D gene: -
CDR3 DNA: TGTGCCAGCAGTCGACTAGCGGGAGTCCAACTCTTC; CDR3 protein: CASSRLAGVQLF; V gene: TRBV28; J gene: TRBJ2-1; CDR3 length: 12; clone size: -; D gene: TRBD2
CDR3 DNA: TGTGCCAGCAGCTTCCGGACTAGCGGGAGTACAGATACGCAGTATTTT; CDR3 protein: CASSFRTSGSTDTQYF; V gene: TRBV14; J gene: TRBJ2-3; CDR3 length: 16; clone size: -; D gene: TRBD2
CDR3 DNA: TGTGCCAGCAGCGAAGGGGTAGTCTCCTACAATGAGCAGTTCTTC; CDR3 protein: CASSEGVVSYNEQFF; V gene: TRBV25-1; J gene: TRBJ2-1; CDR3 length: 15; clone size: few; D gene: -
CDR3 DNA: TGTGCCAGCAGCCCCGCAACTAGCACAGATACGCAGTATTTT; CDR3 protein: CASSPATSTDTQYF; V gene: TRBV13; J gene: TRBJ2-3; CDR3 length: 14; clone size: -; D gene: -
CDR3 DNA: TGTGCCGTCTTAACGGGCACTGAAGCTTTCTTT; CDR3 protein: CAVLTGTEAFF; V gene: TRBV10-3; J gene: TRBJ1-1; CDR3 length: 11; clone size: -; D gene: -
CDR3 DNA: TGTGCCAGCAGTCCCCTTGGGGCAGCTAACAATGAGCAGTTCTTC; CDR3 protein: CASSPLGAANNEQFF; V gene: TRBV27; J gene: TRBJ2-1; CDR3 length: 15; clone size: few; D gene: -
CDR3 DNA: TGTGCCACCAGTGATTTGCAAGATAGCGGGAGGCCAGATACGCAGTATTTT; CDR3 protein: CATSDLQDSGRPDTQYF; V gene: TRBV24-1; J gene: TRBJ2-3; CDR3 length: 17; clone size: -; D gene: TRBD2
CDR3 DNA: TGTGCCAGCAGTTACACGGGACCGTTGAACACTGAAGCTTTCTTT; CDR3 protein: CASSYTGPLNTEAFF; V gene: TRBV6-2/TRBV6-3; J gene: TRBJ1-1; CDR3 length: 15; clone size: -; D gene: -
CDR3 DNA: TGTGCCAGCAGCATGCCTAGCGGAAACAATGAGCAGTTCTTC; CDR3 protein: CASSMPSGNNEQFF; V gene: TRBV7-9; J gene: TRBJ2-1; CDR3 length: 14; clone size: few; D gene: TRBD2
CDR3 DNA: TGTGCCACCAGTACGATGGGAGCAAGAGCTAACTATGGCTACACCTTC; CDR3 protein: CATSTMGARANYGYTF; V gene: TRBV19; J gene: TRBJ1-2; CDR3 length: 16; clone size: few; D gene: -
CDR3 DNA: TGCGCCAGCAGCCTCGGCGCCGACTACGAGCAGTACTTC; CDR3 protein: CASSLGADYEQYF; V gene: TRBV4-3; J gene: TRBJ2-7; CDR3 length: 13; clone size: -; D gene: -
CDR3 DNA: TGTGCCAGCAGTCTCGACTACCCTGAGCAGTATTTT; CDR3 protein: CASSLDYPEQYF; V gene: TRBV28; J gene: TRBJ2-3; CDR3 length: 12; clone size: -; D gene: -
CDR3 DNA: TGCGCCAGCAGCCAAGATCAGACAGTGGGAGGCATTCAGTACTTC; CDR3 protein: CASSQDQTVGGIQYF; V gene: TRBV4-3; J gene: TRBJ2-4; CDR3 length: 15; clone size: few; D gene: -
CDR3 DNA: TGTGCCAGCAGCGATCCGGGACAAGGCTACACAGATACGCAGTATTTT; CDR3 protein: CASSDPGQGYTDTQYF; V gene: TRBV9; J gene: TRBJ2-3; CDR3 length: 16; clone size: -; D gene: -
CDR3 DNA: TGTGCCAGTAGCCTCTGGGGTAGCGGGAGTCGGAATGAGCAGTTCTTC; CDR3 protein: CASSLWGSGSRNEQFF; V gene: TRBV19; J gene: TRBJ2-1; CDR3 length: 16; clone size: -; D gene: TRBD2
CDR3 DNA: TGTGCCAGCACGGTGGGCTACGAGCAGTACTTC; CDR3 protein: CASTVGYEQYF; V gene: TRBV7-2; J gene: TRBJ2-7; CDR3 length: 11; clone size: -; D gene: -
CDR3 DNA: TGTGCCAGCAGCGTACAGGGAGCCCAAGAGACCCAGTACTTC; CDR3 protein: CASSVQGAQETQYF; V gene: TRBV9; J gene: TRBJ2-5; CDR3 length: 14; clone size: -; D gene: -
CDR3 DNA: TGTGCCAGCAGCAAACAACAGGGAATTGTTGGGTATGGCTACACCTTC; CDR3 protein: CASSKQQGIVGYGYTF; V gene: TRBV21-1; J gene: TRBJ1-2; CDR3 length: 16; clone size: -; D gene: -
CDR3 DNA: TGTGCCAGCAGCTTAGGAACCTTGACGGACAAAAACATTCAGTACTTC; CDR3 protein: CASSLGTLTDKNIQYF; V gene: TRBV13; J gene: TRBJ2-4; CDR3 length: 16; clone size: few; D gene: -
CDR3 DNA: TGCAGCGCGGAGGGGGCCAAAAACATTCAGTACTTC; CDR3 protein: CSAEGAKNIQYF; V gene: TRBV29-1; J gene: TRBJ2-4; CDR3 length: 12; clone size: many; D gene: -
CDR3 DNA: TGTGCCAGCAGCTTCGCCAGCTCCTACGAGCAGTACTTC; CDR3 protein: CASSFASSYEQYF; V gene: TRBV7-9; J gene: TRBJ2-7; CDR3 length: 13; clone size: few; D gene: -
CDR3 DNA: TGTGCCAGCAGCTCGGAGGAGGGGCCCGGGGAGCTGTTTTTT; CDR3 protein: CASSSEEGPGELFF; V gene: TRBV5-6; J gene: TRBJ2-2; CDR3 length: 14; clone size: few; D gene: -
CDR3 DNA: TGTGCCAGCAGCCCCCTGCTTCGGGGTCGCTCCTACAATGAGCAGTTCTTC; CDR3 protein: CASSPLLRGRSYNEQFF; V gene: TRBV7-6; J gene: TRBJ2-1; CDR3 length: 17; clone size: few; D gene: -
CDR3 DNA: TGCAGAGCGGACAGGGATAACGGCTACACCTTC; CDR3 protein: CRADRDNGYTF; V gene: TRBV20-1; J gene: TRBJ1-2; CDR3 length: 11; clone size: -; D gene: TRBD1
CDR3 DNA: TGTGCCAGCAGTCCTAATATACCCACAGATACGCAGTATTTT; CDR3 protein: CASSPNIPTDTQYF; V gene: TRBV12-3/TRBV12-4; J gene: TRBJ2-3; CDR3 length: 14; clone size: once; D gene: -
CDR3 DNA: TGTGCCAGCAGTTACACTGGACAGAGCATGAACACTGAAGCTTTCTTT; CDR3 protein: CASSYTGQSMNTEAFF; V gene: TRBV6-2/TRBV6-3; J gene: TRBJ1-1; CDR3 length: 16; clone size: -; D gene: -
CDR3 DNA: TGCGCCAGCAGCCAAGTTGGTTACAATGAGCAGTTCTTC; CDR3 protein: CASSQVGYNEQFF; V gene: TRBV4-1; J gene: TRBJ2-1; CDR3 length: 13; clone size: few; D gene: -
CDR3 DNA: TGTGCCAGCAGTCCCGGGACAGACACTTCACCCCTCCACTTT; CDR3 protein: CASSPGTDTSPLHF; V gene: TRBV27; J gene: TRBJ1-6; CDR3 length: 14; clone size: few; D gene: TRBD1
CDR3 DNA: TGTGCCAGCGGACAGGGAGCCTACGAGCAGTACTTC; CDR3 protein: CASGQGAYEQYF; V gene: TRBV12-3/TRBV12-4; J gene: TRBJ2-7; CDR3 length: 12; clone size: few; D gene: TRBD1
CDR3 DNA: TGCGCCAGCAGCCAATTCAGCGGGAGGGTTGAAAATGAGCAGTTCTTC; CDR3 protein: CASSQFSGRVENEQFF; V gene: TRBV4-1; J gene: TRBJ2-1; CDR3 length: 16; clone size: many; D gene: TRBD2
CDR3 DNA: TGTGCCAGCAGTCCTTGGGGGGACCAAGAGACCCAGTACTTC; CDR3 protein: CASSPWGDQETQYF; V gene: TRBV27; J gene: TRBJ2-5; CDR3 length: 14; clone size: -; D gene: -
CDR3 DNA: TGTGCCAGCAGTTTATCACAGGGAAATGAGCAGTTCTTC; CDR3 protein: CASSLSQGNEQFF; V gene: TRBV27; J gene: TRBJ2-1; CDR3 length: 13; clone size: few; D gene: -
CDR3 DNA: TGTGCCAGCAGTTACGGACAGGCAACCTACAATGAGCAGTTCTTC; CDR3 protein: CASSYGQATYNEQFF; V gene: TRBV6-5; J gene: TRBJ2-1; CDR3 length: 15; clone size: few; D gene: TRBD1
CDR3 DNA: TGCGCCAGCAGCTTGGTTGTGGGATACGAGCAGTACTTC; CDR3 protein: CASSLVVGYEQYF; V gene: TRBV5-1; J gene: TRBJ2-7; CDR3 length: 13; clone size: -; D gene: -
CDR3 DNA: TGTGCCAGCTCCGGGACCAACACAGATACGCAGTATTTT; CDR3 protein: CASSGTNTDTQYF; V gene: TRBV6-2/TRBV6-3; J gene: TRBJ2-3; CDR3 length: 13; clone size: -; D gene: -